These 14 T cell receptor beta chains share one sample of origin, sequenced in a study of cytomegalovirus exposure and HLA in healthy donors. TCRdb keeps only in-frame clones here, not all; method: immunoSEQ multiplex PCR. The sample includes about 160,000 clones, about 96% seen only once; the top ten take approximately 0.97%. Material: PBMCs. The receptors originated from a woman younger than 30 in good health and CMV-seronegative.

The chain is built from TRBV11-2 and TRBJ2-7; D is perhaps TRBD1 (7 bases). The length of the CDR3 is 18 residues. V was cut by 0 bases and J by 0 bases, with 18 bases left in between. The germline gives CDR1 SGHAT, CDR2 FQNNGV. In nucleotides, the CDR3 is TGTGCCAGCAGCTTAGAACGACAGGGCCCGGGAGTCTCCTACGAGCAGTACTTC. It yields the protein CASSLERQGPGVSYEQYF.

This clone came up a few times. This chain's CDR3 is CASIKQGSYEQYF. In DNA, the CDR3 is TGTGCCAGCATCAAACAGGGGTCCTACGAGCAGTACTTC. V usage is TRBV5-6 and J usage is TRBJ2-7, with 7 bases identical to TRBD1. The CDR3 has 13 amino acids. Per germline, CDR1 SGHDT and CDR2 YYEEEE. Trimming took 6 bases from V and 1 from J; bases not matched to a gene: 4.

The chain links TRBV6-6 to TRBJ2-3, with 10 bases that match TRBD1. With 6 bases clipped from V and 0 bases from J, the junction kept 6 bases outside the gene matches. The CDR3 totals 16 residues. CDR1 is MNHNY, CDR2 SVGAGI, per germline (reference sequence). The CDR3 region is CASRRQGAESTDTQYF. The CDR3, as DNA: TGTGCCAGCAGGAGACAGGGGGCTGAGAGCACAGATACGCAGTATTTT.

A single count supports this clone. The chain recombines TRBV27 with TRBJ2-5, with 7 nucleotides matching TRBD1. V was clipped by 4 bases and J by 2 bases; unmatched bases: 4. Germline V gives CDR1 MNHEY, CDR2 SMNVEV (reference sequence). The CDR3 runs 14 residues. CDR3 bases: TGTGCCAGCAGTTGGGCAGGGGGACAAGAGACCCAGTACTTC. Translating gives CASSWAGGQETQYF.

The chain couples TRBV11-3 to TRBJ2-5; 9 bases line up with TRBD1. The CDR3 is 15 amino acids. Looked up from germline, CDR1 is SGHNT and CDR2 is YENEEA. The V segment lost 3 bases and the J segment 5 bases; nucleotides outside the gene matches: 7. CDR3 in DNA: TGTGCCAGCAGCTTGGGGACAGGGATTATGGAGACCCAGTACTTC. It codes for CASSLGTGIMETQYF.

This chain connects TRBV19 to TRBJ1-2; 8 positions agree with TRBD1. V was pared by 8 bases and J by 3 bases, with 5 bases of the junction left unmatched. The CDR3 totals 13 residues. CDR1 is LNHDA and CDR2 is SQIVND in the germline V gene (reference sequence). The CDR3 loop is CASSTGEDYGYTF. CDR3 coding DNA: TGTGCCAGTTCGACAGGGGAAGACTATGGCTACACCTTC.

The chain uses TRBV7-8 and TRBJ2-5; 8 bases are shared with TRBD2. Germline loops: CDR1 SGHVS, CDR2 FQNEAQ. The CDR3 contains 17 residues. J lost 3 bases, V lost 4 bases, and 13 bases had no gene match. CDR3 sequence: CASSSPDKSGGEETQYF. CDR3 bases: TGTGCCAGCAGCTCCCCCGATAAAAGCGGGGGAGAAGAGACCCAGTACTTC.

This chain connects TRBV7-2 to TRBJ1-6; D is unresolved. CDR1 and CDR2 from the germline V gene are SGHTA and FQGNSA. Trimming took off 5 bases at V and 0 bases at J, with 8 bases between the two ends. There are 15 residues in the CDR3. The CDR3 here is CASSLTSSYNSPLHF. The CDR3 nucleotides are TGTGCCAGCAGCCTGACTAGCTCCTATAATTCACCCCTCCACTTT.

The rearrangement links TRBV27 to TRBJ2-3, with 9 nucleotides matching TRBD2. Germline V gene data show CDR1 as MNHEY and CDR2 as SMNVEV (reference sequence). V was pared by 2 bases and J by 3 bases, with 3 bases of the junction left unmatched. The CDR3 is 15 amino acids. The CDR3 region is CASSLNSGGTDTQYF. The CDR3 DNA follows: TGTGCCAGCAGTTTAAACAGCGGGGGGACAGATACGCAGTATTTT.

This sequence joins TRBV27 and TRBJ2-7; possible D gene TRBD1, 6 bases. Germline V CDR1 and CDR2: MNHEY, SMNVEV (reference sequence). Trimming removed 2 bases from V and 3 bases from J, with 11 bases in between. The CDR3 runs 14 residues. CDR3 loop: CASSLEQGSYEQYF. DNA for the CDR3: TGTGCCAGCAGTTTAGAACAGGGCAGCTACGAGCAGTACTTC.

This clone was recorded only once. This chain connects TRBV5-1 to TRBJ1-2; D is possibly TRBD1 (6 bases). V was trimmed by 3 bases and J by 7 bases, leaving 22 bases between them. CDR1 is SGHRS and CDR2 is YFSETQ in the germline V gene. The CDR3 covers 16 residues. The CDR3 DNA sequence: TGCGCCAGCAGCTCGTCACGCGCAGGGGAAAGCTCTGGCTACACCTTC. Protein product: CASSSSRAGESSGYTF.

The gene calls are TRBV9 and TRBJ2-5; 7 bases match TRBD2. The CDR3 runs 15 residues. J lost 2 bases, V lost 6 bases, and 10 bases had no gene match. From germline, CDR1 is SGDLS and CDR2 YYNGEE. The DNA for the CDR3 is TGTGCCAGCACTAGGGGTGGGGGGGATCAAGAGACCCAGTACTTC. Amino acid sequence: CASTRGGGDQETQYF. The complete variable domain, with remaining parts taken from reference TRBV9 and TRBJ2-5, reads DSGVTQTPKHLITATGQRVTLRCSPRSGDLSVYWYQQSLDQGLQFLIQYYNGEERAKGNILERFSAQQFPDLHSELNLSSLELGDSALYFCASTRGGGDQETQYFGPGTRLLVL.

V is TRBV9 and J is TRBJ2-7; TRBD2 might be the D (5 bases). Germline assignment: CDR1 SGDLS and CDR2 YYNGEE. With 3 bases removed from V and 7 bases from J, the gap between germline ends came to 17 bases. CDR3 size: 14 residues. CDR3 residues: CASSDSDGVGEQYF. CDR3 nucleotide sequence: TGTGCCAGCAGCGACTCAGACGGGGTTGGAGAGCAGTACTTC. Based on the CDR3 plus reference TRBV9 and TRBJ2-7, the full variable domain is DSGVTQTPKHLITATGQRVTLRCSPRSGDLSVYWYQQSLDQGLQFLIQYYNGEERAKGNILERFSAQQFPDLHSELNLSSLELGDSALYFCASSDSDGVGEQYFGPGTRLTVT.

This clone was detected only once. This chain joins TRBV7-9 and TRBJ2-3; a weak D match, TRBD1 (6 bases). Per the germline V gene, CDR1 is SEHNR and CDR2 is FQNEAQ (reference sequence). The CDR3 has 16 residues. Trimming took off 2 bases at V and 2 bases at J, with 14 bases between the two ends. The CDR3 DNA follows: TGTGCCAGCAGCTTAACAGGGACAACCGACACAGATACGCAGTATTTT. Translating gives CASSLTGTTDTDTQYF.